This paragraph reports one TCR delta chain. TCRdb fed the RT-PCR reads to CATT. The table lists several thousand delta-chain clones, 16% of them singletons. These data belong to a study of gamma-delta T cells after stem cell transplantation. CDR3 length: 15 residues. The V segment lost 3 bases and the J segment 1 base; nucleotides outside the gene matches: 6. The germline V gene encodes CDR1 GEAIGNYY and CDR2 EKD. The chain has TRDV2 and TRDJ1, with 8 bases identical to TRDD3. The sample comprised gamma-delta T cells. The sequence derives from a human donor. It is not recorded whose cells these are; they may come from a transplant donor. This CDR3 reads CACDAWGTVTDKLIF. As DNA, the CDR3 is TGTGCCTGTGACGCCTGGGGGACTGTCACCGATAAACTCATCTTT.